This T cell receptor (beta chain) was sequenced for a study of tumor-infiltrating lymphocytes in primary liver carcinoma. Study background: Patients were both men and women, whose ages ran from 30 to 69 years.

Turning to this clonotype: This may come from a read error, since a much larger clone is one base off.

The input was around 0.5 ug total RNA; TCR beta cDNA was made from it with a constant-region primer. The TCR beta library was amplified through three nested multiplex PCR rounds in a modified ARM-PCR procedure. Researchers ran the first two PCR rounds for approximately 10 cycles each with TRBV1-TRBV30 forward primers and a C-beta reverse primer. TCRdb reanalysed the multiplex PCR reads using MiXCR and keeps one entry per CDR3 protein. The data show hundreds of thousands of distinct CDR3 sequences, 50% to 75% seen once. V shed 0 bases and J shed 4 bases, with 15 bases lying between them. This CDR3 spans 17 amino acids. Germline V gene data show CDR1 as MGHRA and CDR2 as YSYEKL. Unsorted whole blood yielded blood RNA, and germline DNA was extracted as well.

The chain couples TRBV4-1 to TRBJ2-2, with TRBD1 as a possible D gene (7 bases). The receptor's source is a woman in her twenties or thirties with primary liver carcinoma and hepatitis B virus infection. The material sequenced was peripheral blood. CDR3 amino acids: CASSQEPAGGLTGELFF. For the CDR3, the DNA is TGCGCCAGCAGCCAAGAACCGGCAGGGGGGCTCACCGGGGAGCTGTTTTTT.